This TCR beta chain was sequenced during a study of blood T cell repertoires in COVID-19. This CDR3 is built from 17 residues. In germline, CDR1 is WSHSY, CDR2 SAAADI. V shed 6 bases, J shed 5 bases, and the junction held 11 bases outside the gene matches. TCRdb's copy holds only in-frame clones and misses some; the assay was immunoSEQ multiplex PCR. The data contain under 50,000 clones, more than 80% of them singletons. Sequenced input: peripheral blood. The receptor was isolated from a man between 65 and 80 years old with active COVID-19. The rearrangement links TRBV10-2 to TRBJ2-2; 11 nucleotides match TRBD1. CDR3 loop: CASSLGYGTGGTGELFF. The CDR3, as DNA: TGCGCCAGCAGCCTCGGATATGGGACAGGGGGAACCGGGGAGCTGTTTTTT.